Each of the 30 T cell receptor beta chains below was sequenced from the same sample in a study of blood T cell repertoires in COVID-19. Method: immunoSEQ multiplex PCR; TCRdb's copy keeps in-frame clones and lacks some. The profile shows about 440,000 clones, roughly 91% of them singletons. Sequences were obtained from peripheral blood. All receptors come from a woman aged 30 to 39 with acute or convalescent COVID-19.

The CDR3 DNA is TGTGCCACGAGGAAGACTAGCGACTACGAGCAGTACTTC. Translated, it gives CATRKTSDYEQYF. This chain joins TRBV15 and TRBJ2-7, with 8 positions matching TRBD2. V was clipped by 9 bases and J by 3 bases; unmatched bases: 7. The CDR3 has 13 amino acids. Germline CDR1 LNHNV, CDR2 YYDKDF (reference sequence).

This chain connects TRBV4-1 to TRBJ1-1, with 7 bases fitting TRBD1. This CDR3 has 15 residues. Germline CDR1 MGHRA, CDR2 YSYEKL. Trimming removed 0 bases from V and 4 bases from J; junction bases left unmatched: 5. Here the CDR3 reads CASSQDVSGGTEAFF. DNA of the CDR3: TGCGCCAGCAGCCAAGATGTCTCAGGGGGCACTGAAGCTTTCTTT.

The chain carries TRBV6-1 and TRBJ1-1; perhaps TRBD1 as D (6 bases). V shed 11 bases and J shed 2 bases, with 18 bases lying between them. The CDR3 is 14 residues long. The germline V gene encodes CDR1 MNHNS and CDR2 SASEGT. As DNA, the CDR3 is TGTGCCGCCCAGGGGAATGACAGAAACACTGAAGCTTTCTTT. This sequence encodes CAAQGNDRNTEAFF.

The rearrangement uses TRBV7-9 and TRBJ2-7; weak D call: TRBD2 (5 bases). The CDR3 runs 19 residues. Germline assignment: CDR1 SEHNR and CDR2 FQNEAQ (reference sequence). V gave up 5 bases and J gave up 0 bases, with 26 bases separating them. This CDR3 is CASSPSSRTEELSSYEQYF. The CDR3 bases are TGTGCCAGCAGCCCCAGCTCAAGGACGGAGGAATTAAGCTCCTACGAGCAGTACTTC.

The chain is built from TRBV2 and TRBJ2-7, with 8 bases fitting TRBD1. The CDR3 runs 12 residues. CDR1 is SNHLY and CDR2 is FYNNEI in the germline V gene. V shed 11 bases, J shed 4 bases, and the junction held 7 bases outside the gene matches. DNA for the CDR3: TGTGCCGGTGGACAGGGATCATACGAGCAGTACTTC. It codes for CAGGQGSYEQYF.

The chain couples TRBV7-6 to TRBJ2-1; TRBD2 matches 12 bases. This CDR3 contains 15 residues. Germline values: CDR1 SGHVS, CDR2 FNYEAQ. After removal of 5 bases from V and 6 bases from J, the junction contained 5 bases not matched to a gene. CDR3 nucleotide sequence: TGTGCCAGCAGCCTCTCTAGCGGGGGGGGCAATGAGCAGTTCTTC. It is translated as CASSLSSGGGNEQFF.

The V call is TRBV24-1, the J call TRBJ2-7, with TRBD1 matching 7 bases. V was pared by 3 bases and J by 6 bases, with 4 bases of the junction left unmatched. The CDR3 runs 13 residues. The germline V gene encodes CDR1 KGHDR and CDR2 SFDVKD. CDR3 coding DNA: TGTGCCACCAGTGATGAGACAGGGATCGAGCAGTACTTC. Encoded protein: CATSDETGIEQYF.

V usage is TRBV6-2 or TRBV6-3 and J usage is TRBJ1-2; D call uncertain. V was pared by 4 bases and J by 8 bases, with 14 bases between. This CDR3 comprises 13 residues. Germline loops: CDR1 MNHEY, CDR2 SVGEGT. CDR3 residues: CASSFPGLAGYTF. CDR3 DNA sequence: TGTGCCAGCAGTTTCCCGGGTCTAGCGGGCTACACCTTC.

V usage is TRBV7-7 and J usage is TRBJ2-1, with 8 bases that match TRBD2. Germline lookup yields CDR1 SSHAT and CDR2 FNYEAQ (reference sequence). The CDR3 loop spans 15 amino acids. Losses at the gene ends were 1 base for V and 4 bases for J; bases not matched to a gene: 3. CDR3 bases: TGTGCCAGCAGCTTAGACGGGGGGGCTTACAATGAGCAGTTCTTC. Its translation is CASSLDGGAYNEQFF. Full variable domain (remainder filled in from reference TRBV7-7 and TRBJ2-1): GAGVSQSPRYKVTKRGQDVTLRCDPISSHATLYWYQQALGQGPEFLTYFNYEAQPDKSGLPSDRFSAERPEGSISTLTIQRTEQRDSAMYRCASSLDGGAYNEQFFGPGTRLTVL.

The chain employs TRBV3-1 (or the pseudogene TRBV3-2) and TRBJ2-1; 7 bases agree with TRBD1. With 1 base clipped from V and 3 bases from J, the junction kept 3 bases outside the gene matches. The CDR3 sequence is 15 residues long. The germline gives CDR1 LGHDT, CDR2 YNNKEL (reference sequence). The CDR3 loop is CASSQGQGDYNEQFF. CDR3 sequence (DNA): TGTGCCAGCAGCCAAGGCCAGGGGGACTACAATGAGCAGTTCTTC.

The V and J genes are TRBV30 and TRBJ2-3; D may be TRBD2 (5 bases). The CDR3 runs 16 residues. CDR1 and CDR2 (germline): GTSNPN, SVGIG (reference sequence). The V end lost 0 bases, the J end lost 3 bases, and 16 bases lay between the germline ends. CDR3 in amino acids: CAWSVRRAGATDTQYF. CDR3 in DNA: TGTGCCTGGAGTGTAAGGCGTGCGGGCGCGACAGATACGCAGTATTTT.

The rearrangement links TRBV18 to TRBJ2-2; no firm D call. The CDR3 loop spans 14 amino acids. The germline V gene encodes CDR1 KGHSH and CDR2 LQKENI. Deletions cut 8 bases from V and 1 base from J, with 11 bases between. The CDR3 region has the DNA TGTGCCAGCGGTCCTATGCGGAACACCGGGGAGCTGTTTTTT. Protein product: CASGPMRNTGELFF.

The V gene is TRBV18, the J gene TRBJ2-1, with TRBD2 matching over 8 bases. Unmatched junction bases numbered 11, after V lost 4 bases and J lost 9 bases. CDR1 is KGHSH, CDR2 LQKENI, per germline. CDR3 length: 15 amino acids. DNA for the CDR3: TGTGCCAGCTCACTCATGACTAGCGAATCTGCTGAGCAGTTCTTC. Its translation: CASSLMTSESAEQFF.

CDR3 nucleotide sequence: TGCGCCAGCAGCCACGAAGGCGGACTAAATTCACCCCTCCACTTT. As protein: CASSHEGGLNSPLHF. This chain uses TRBV4-1 with TRBJ1-6; no firm D call. The V end lost 3 bases, the J end lost 7 bases, and 13 bases lay between the germline ends. The CDR3 is made up of 15 amino acids. The germline V gene encodes CDR1 MGHRA and CDR2 YSYEKL.

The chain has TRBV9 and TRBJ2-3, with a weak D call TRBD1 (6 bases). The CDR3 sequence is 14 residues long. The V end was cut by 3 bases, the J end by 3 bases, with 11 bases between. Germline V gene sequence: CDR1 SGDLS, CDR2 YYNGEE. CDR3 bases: TGTGCCAGCAGCGACACAGGGTTAACAGATACGCAGTATTTT. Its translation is CASSDTGLTDTQYF.

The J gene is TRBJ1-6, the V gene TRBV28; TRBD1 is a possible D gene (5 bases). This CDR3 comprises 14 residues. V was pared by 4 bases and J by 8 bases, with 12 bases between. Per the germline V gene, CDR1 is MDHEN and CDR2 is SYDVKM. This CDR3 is CASSYGQVDSPLHF. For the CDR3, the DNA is TGTGCCAGCAGTTACGGACAAGTAGATTCACCCCTCCACTTT.

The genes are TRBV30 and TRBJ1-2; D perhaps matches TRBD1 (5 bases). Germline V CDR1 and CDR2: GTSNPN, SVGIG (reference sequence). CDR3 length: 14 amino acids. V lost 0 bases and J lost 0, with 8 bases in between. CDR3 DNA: TGTGCCTGGAGTGTACAGGCGACTAACTATGGCTACACCTTC. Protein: CAWSVQATNYGYTF.

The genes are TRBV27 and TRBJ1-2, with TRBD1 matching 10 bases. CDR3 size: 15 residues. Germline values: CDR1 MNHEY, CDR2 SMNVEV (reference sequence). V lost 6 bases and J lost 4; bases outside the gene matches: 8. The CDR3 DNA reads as TGTGCCAGCAGGGAGACAGGGGGCGGAAGCTATGGCTACACCTTC. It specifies CASRETGGGSYGYTF.

CDR3 protein: CASGLFAHGGYTF. CDR3 DNA sequence: TGTGCTAGTGGTTTGTTCGCCCACGGTGGCTACACCTTC. The rearrangement links TRBV12-5 to TRBJ1-2; D is unclear. The CDR3 has 13 residues. Trimming removed 2 bases at V and 7 bases at J, with 11 bases between. Germline V gives CDR1 LGHNT, CDR2 FRNRAP. Looking up the rest from reference TRBV12-5 and TRBJ1-2 gives the full variable domain: DARVTQTPRHKVTEMGQEVTMRCQPILGHNTVFWYRQTMMQGLELLAYFRNRAPLDDSGMPKDRFSAEMPDATLATLKIQPSEPRDSAVYFCASGLFAHGGYTFGSGTRLTVV.

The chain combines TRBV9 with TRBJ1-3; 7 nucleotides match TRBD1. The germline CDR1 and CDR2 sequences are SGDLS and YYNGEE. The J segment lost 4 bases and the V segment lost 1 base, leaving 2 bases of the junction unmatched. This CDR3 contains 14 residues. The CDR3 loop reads CASSVLDRGNTIYF. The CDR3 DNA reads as TGTGCCAGCAGCGTACTGGACAGGGGAAACACCATATATTTT.

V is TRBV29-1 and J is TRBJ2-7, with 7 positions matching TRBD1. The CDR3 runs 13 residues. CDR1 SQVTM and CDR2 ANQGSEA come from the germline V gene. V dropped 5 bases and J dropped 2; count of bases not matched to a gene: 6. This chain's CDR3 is CSVSTGITYEQYF. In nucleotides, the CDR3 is TGCAGCGTTTCGACAGGGATAACCTACGAGCAGTACTTC.

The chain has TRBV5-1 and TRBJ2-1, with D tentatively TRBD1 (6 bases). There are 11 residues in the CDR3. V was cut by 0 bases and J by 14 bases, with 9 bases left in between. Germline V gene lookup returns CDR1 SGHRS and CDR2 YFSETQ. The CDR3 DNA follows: TGCGCCAGCAGCTTGGAAGGGGGAAAGTTCTTC. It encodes CASSLEGGKFF.

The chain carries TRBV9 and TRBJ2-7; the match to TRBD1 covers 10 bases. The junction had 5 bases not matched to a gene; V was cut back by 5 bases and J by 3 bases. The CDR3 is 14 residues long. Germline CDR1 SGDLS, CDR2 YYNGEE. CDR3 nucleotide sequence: TGTGCCAGCAGGTGGGGACAGGGGTTCTACGAGCAGTACTTC. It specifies CASRWGQGFYEQYF.

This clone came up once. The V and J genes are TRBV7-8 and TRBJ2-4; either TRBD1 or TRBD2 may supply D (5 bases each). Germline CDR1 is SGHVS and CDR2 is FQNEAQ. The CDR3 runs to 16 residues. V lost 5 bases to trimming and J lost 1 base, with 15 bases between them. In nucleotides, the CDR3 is TGTGCCAGCAGCCGGGGTGGGGCTATGGCCAAAAACATTCAGTACTTC. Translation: CASSRGGAMAKNIQYF.

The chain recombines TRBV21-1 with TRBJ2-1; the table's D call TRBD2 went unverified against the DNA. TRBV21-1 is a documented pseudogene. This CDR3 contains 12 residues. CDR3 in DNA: TGTGCCAGCAGCAAAGTGGGGAGTGAGCAGTTCTTC. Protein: CASSKVGSEQFF.

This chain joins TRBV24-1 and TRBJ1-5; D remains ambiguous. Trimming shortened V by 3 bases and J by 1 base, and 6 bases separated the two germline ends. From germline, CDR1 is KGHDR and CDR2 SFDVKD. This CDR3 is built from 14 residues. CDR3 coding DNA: TGTGCCACCAGTGATGCCGGGAGCAATCAGCCCCAGCATTTT. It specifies CATSDAGSNQPQHF.

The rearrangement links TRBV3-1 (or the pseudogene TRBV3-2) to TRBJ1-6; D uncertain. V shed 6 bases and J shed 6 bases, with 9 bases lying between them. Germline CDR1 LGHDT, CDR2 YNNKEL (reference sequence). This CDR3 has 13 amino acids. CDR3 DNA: TGTGCCAGCAGTTATGGGAGTAATTCACCCCTCCACTTT. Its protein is CASSYGSNSPLHF.

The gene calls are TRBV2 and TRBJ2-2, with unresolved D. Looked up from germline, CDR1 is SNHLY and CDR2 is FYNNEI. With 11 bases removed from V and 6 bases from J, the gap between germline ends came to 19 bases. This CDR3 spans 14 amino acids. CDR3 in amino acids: CAAEVTPRSGELFF. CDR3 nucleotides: TGTGCCGCAGAGGTCACCCCCAGATCCGGGGAGCTGTTTTTT.

CDR3 loop: CASSLLGAGGNTEAFF. The CDR3 DNA sequence: TGTGCCAGCAGCTTGCTGGGGGCAGGAGGGAACACTGAAGCTTTCTTT. J is TRBJ1-1 and V is TRBV5-5; maybe TRBD1 (6 bases). The V end lost 1 base, the J end lost 1 base, and 14 bases lay between the germline ends. The CDR3 spans 16 residues. Germline CDR1 is SGHKS and CDR2 is YYEKEE (reference sequence).

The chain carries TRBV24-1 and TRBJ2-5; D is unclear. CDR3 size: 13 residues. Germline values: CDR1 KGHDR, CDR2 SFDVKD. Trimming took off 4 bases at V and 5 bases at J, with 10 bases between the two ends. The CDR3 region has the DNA TGTGCCACCAGTGACCCAGTGTGGGAGACCCAGTACTTC. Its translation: CATSDPVWETQYF.